The clone carrying this T cell receptor (beta chain) was seen ten or more times. Its antigen is still unknown. Per germline, CDR1 ENHRY and CDR2 SYGVKD. CDR3 length equals 15 residues. V shed 6 bases, J shed 3 bases, and the junction held 7 bases outside the gene matches. The sample originates from a study of identical twins. Notes on the study in general: Invariant MAIT and iNKT cells are populations that could partly confound zero-insertion analyses. The study drew conclusions from cross-sectional statistical analysis, not from following the same donors.

A universal primer binding site was introduced by template switching. The final cDNA contained unique molecular identifiers. One entry per CDR3 protein, called by TCRdb with MiXCR from the 5' RACE reads. The data hold around 290,000 distinct CDR3 sequences, with just under 9.5% observed a single time. Separately, the same data were catalogued under a study of yellow fever vaccine responses in identical twins.

This chain links TRBV10-3 with TRBJ2-7; 11 bases match TRBD1. This sequence was found in a woman between 18 and 30 years old in good health. The specimen was CD8+ T cells sorted from blood. CDR3 coding DNA: TGTGCCATCAGGGCCGGGACAGGGGGAGACTACGAGCAGTACTTC. It translates to CAIRAGTGGDYEQYF.